This T cell receptor beta chain comes out of a study of CXCR3-negative and CXCR3-positive naive CD8 T cells. General study results and limits: Relative to CXCR3-negative naive cells, CXCR3-positive naive cells had more hydrophobic TRB CDR3s.

CDR3 length: 14 amino acids. 5' RACE that incorporated UMI labels was used to prepare the TRB cDNA libraries. Using the 5' RACE reads, TCRdb records one entry per CDR3 protein without DNA. The sample data list 150,000 or so distinct CDR3 sequences. About this clonotype: Its antigen is currently unknown.

Source material: naive CXCR3+ CD8+ T cells from blood. Subset given: CD45RO-CCR7+CD27+CD95- naive CD8+ T cells expressing CXCR3 (TNR3+). V and J are TRBV12-3 or TRBV12-4 and TRBJ1-2; TCRdb's D gene call, TRBD1, goes unchecked for lack of DNA. This clonotype was sampled from a human donor in good health. Some clones in this sample may be carry-over from other donors' samples. The chain's CDR3 is CASSLADRPYGYTF.